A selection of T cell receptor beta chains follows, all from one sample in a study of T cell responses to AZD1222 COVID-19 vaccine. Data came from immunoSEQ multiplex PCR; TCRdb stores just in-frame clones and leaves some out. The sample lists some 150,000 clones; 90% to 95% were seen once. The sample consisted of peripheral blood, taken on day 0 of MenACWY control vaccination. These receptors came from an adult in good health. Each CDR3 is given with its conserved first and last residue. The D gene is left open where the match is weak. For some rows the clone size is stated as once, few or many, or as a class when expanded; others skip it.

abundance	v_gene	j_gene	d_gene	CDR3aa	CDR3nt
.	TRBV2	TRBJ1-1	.	CASSDRIAQEAFF	TGTGCCAGCAGTGACAGGATCGCCCAGGAAGCTTTCTTT
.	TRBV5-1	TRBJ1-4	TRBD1	CASSWLGQGDEKLFF	TGCGCCAGCAGCTGGCTGGGACAGGGAGATGAAAAACTGTTTTTT
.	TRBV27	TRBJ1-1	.	CASRQQGGNTEAFF	TGTGCCAGCAGGCAACAGGGTGGGAACACTGAAGCTTTCTTT
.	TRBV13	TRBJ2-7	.	CASSSEAQEQYF	TGTGCCAGCAGCTCAGAGGCTCAGGAGCAGTACTTC
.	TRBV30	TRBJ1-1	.	CAWSVLGDTLNTEAFF	TGTGCCTGGAGTGTACTGGGGGACACCTTGAACACTGAAGCTTTCTTT
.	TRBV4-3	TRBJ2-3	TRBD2	CASSPGLAGNADTQYF	TGCGCCAGCAGCCCCGGACTAGCGGGAAACGCAGATACGCAGTATTTT
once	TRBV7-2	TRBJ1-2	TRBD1	CASSLGTGELQGYGYTF	TGTGCCAGCAGCTTAGGGACAGGGGAACTACAAGGCTATGGCTACACCTTC
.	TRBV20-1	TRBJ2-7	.	CSARAGREQYF	TGCAGTGCTAGAGCAGGGAGGGAGCAGTACTTC
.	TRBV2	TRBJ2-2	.	CASSEVGGGTGELFF	TGTGCCAGCAGTGAAGTAGGGGGGGGCACCGGGGAGCTGTTTTTT
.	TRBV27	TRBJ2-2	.	CASSLNNPIVGGELFF	TGTGCCAGCAGTTTAAACAATCCCATCGTGGGAGGGGAGCTGTTTTTT
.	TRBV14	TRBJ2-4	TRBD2	CASRLSGTKNIQYF	TGTGCCAGCAGACTCAGCGGGACCAAAAACATTCAGTACTTC
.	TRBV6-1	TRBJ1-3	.	CASSAPRGGRRDTIYF	TGTGCCAGCAGTGCTCCCCGGGGGGGACGGCGAGACACCATATATTTT
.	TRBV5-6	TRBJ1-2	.	CASSLGKLDGYTF	TGTGCCAGCAGTCTTGGAAAATTGGATGGCTACACCTTC